The 20 T cell receptor beta chains below come from one sample, sequenced in a study of spatial heterogeneity in lung cancer. The sample's time point: blood at routine non-recurrence follow-up after resection. Sequencing was performed on whole RNA extracted from tumor and nontumor lung tissue, or from frozen PBMC, and the material was left unsorted. TCRdb independently ran MiXCR on the 5' RACE reads; one entry per CDR3 protein. The table records 25,000 or so distinct CDR3 sequences, roughly 5.6% of them present only once. The sample consisted of PBMCs, taken at follow-up. These receptors originate from a male donor with early-stage non-small cell lung cancer.

DNA for the CDR3: TGCAGTGCTAGAGGGGTTAGCGGGAGGGGTGCAGATACGCAGTATTTT. Amino acids: CSARGVSGRGADTQYF. This chain links TRBV20-1 with TRBJ2-3; TRBD2 matches at 11 bases. Germline trimming cut 1 base from V and 4 bases from J; bases unmatched to any gene: 7. The CDR3 has 16 amino acids. Germline-derived CDR1 and CDR2 are DFQATT and SNEGSKA (reference sequence).

This rearrangement joins TRBV6-4 to TRBJ2-1, with a tentative D call TRBD1 (6 bases). Germline assignment: CDR1 MRHNA and CDR2 SNTAGT. The CDR3 contains 15 residues. Trimming removed 2 bases at V and 4 bases at J, with 12 bases between. CDR3 in amino acids: CASSDLKGGYNEQFF. For the CDR3, the DNA is TGTGCCAGCAGTGACCTTAAAGGGGGTTACAATGAGCAGTTCTTC.

This clonotype has a count of ten or more. The rearrangement joins TRBV29-1 to TRBJ2-2; 8 bases line up with TRBD1. The CDR3 has 15 amino acids. Germline V gene lookup returns CDR1 SQVTM and CDR2 ANQGSEA. J was trimmed by 6 bases and V by 3 bases; bases with no gene match: 9. CDR3 coding DNA: TGCAGCGTTGAGCTTGGACAGGGAGCGGCCGGGGAGCTGTTTTTT. Its translation: CSVELGQGAAGELFF.

This chain uses TRBV7-2 with TRBJ2-1, with 7 bases aligning to TRBD1. Germline V gene sequence: CDR1 SGHTA, CDR2 FQGNSA. The J segment lost 4 bases and the V segment lost 4 bases, leaving 7 bases of the junction unmatched. The CDR3 runs 15 residues. CDR3 DNA sequence: TGTGCCAGCAGCTCGTTGACAGGGATATACAATGAGCAGTTCTTC. It specifies CASSSLTGIYNEQFF.

This clonotype was counted a few times. In DNA, the CDR3 is TGTGCCAGCAGCCCCGGACAGGGGACTAATGAAAAACTGTTTTTT. It encodes CASSPGQGTNEKLFF. The rearrangement joins TRBV7-9 to TRBJ1-4; 9 nucleotides line up with TRBD1. The V and J ends lost 5 bases and 2 bases, in that order; junction bases with no gene match: 3. Germline V gives CDR1 SEHNR, CDR2 FQNEAQ (reference sequence). This CDR3 spans 15 amino acids.

The chain links TRBV20-1 to TRBJ2-3, with TRBD2 matching over 7 bases. The CDR3 is 15 amino acids. V was clipped by 1 base and J by 9 bases; unmatched bases: 13. The V gene's germline CDR1 is DFQATT and CDR2 SNEGSKA (reference sequence). CDR3 protein: CSARAGTTPLSTQYF. Here the CDR3 DNA reads TGCAGTGCTAGAGCCGGGACTACCCCTCTAAGCACGCAGTATTTT.

This clonotype has a count of ten or more. The rearrangement links TRBV7-2 to TRBJ1-5, with no clear D. The CDR3 runs to 14 residues. Germline V gives CDR1 SGHTA, CDR2 FQGNSA. V lost 5 bases and J lost 3, with 11 bases in between. The CDR3 nucleotides read TGTGCCAGCAGCCAAGACGGATACAATCAGCCCCAGCATTTT. Protein: CASSQDGYNQPQHF.

This clonotype has a count of ten or more. The rearrangement links TRBV11-2 to TRBJ1-1; the D gene is possibly TRBD1 (6 bases). CDR1 SGHAT and CDR2 FQNNGV come from the germline V gene. The CDR3 has 12 amino acids. V gave up 4 bases and J gave up 8 bases, with 11 bases separating them. CDR3 in DNA: TGTGCCAGCAGCTCCGGCAGGGGCGAAGCTTTCTTT. Residues: CASSSGRGEAFF. The complete variable domain, with remaining parts taken from reference TRBV11-2 and TRBJ1-1, reads EAGVAQSPRYKIIEKRQSVAFWCNPISGHATLYWYQQILGQGPKLLIQFQNNGVVDDSQLPKDRFSAERLKGVDSTLKIQPAKLEDSAVYLCASSSGRGEAFFGQGTRLTVV.

There are many counts of this clonotype. This chain joins TRBV2 and TRBJ2-2; D is ambiguous. The CDR3 runs to 13 residues. The V and J ends lost 7 bases and 1 base respectively, with 7 bases between them. Germline assignment: CDR1 SNHLY and CDR2 FYNNEI. Here the CDR3 DNA reads TGTGCCAGCATGGCAGGGAACACCGGGGAGCTGTTTTTT. Amino acid sequence: CASMAGNTGELFF.

This clonotype was seen ten or more times. This chain connects TRBV29-1 to TRBJ2-7; TRBD2 aligns across 13 bases. In germline, CDR1 is SQVTM, CDR2 ANQGSEA. The J segment lost 4 bases and the V segment lost 6 bases, leaving 3 bases of the junction unmatched. This CDR3 has 13 residues. The DNA of the CDR3 is TGCAGCGTCCGGACTAGCGGGAGTTACGAGCAGTACGTC. Protein sequence: CSVRTSGSYEQYV.

To note about this clonotype: Germline is not matched at one junction end, which may reflect a read error. The gene calls are TRBV7-2 and TRBJ1-5, with D uncertain. This CDR3 comprises 16 residues. Looked up from germline, CDR1 is SGHTA and CDR2 is FQGNSA. CDR3 amino acids: CASSLNLQISNQHQHF. CDR3 coding DNA: TGTGCCAGCAGCTTAAATTTACAGATTAGCAATCAGCACCAGCATTTT.

This clonotype has ten or more counts. This chain joins TRBV7-6 and TRBJ2-7; TRBD1 agrees at 8 bases. CDR3 size: 13 residues. V lost 5 bases and J lost 5; bases outside the gene matches: 5. CDR1 is SGHVS, CDR2 FNYEAQ, per germline. CDR3 in amino acids: CASSVGQVHEQYF. The CDR3 nucleotides are TGTGCCAGCAGCGTGGGACAGGTCCACGAGCAGTACTTC.

This clonotype has at least ten counts. The V and J genes are TRBV23-1 and TRBJ2-3; TRBD2 matches 10 bases. TRBV23-1 is an ORF, with its function uncertain. V was clipped by 0 bases and J by 3 bases; unmatched bases: 3. This CDR3 region has 16 residues. The CDR3 DNA follows: TGCGCCAGCAGTCAATCTGCTAGCGGGAGAACAGATACGCAGTATTTT. Protein: CASSQSASGRTDTQYF.

The chain combines TRBV20-1 with TRBJ1-5; unclear D gene. V was trimmed by 3 bases and J by 0 bases, leaving 9 bases between them. Germline V lookup: CDR1 DFQATT, CDR2 SNEGSKA (reference sequence). The CDR3 runs 14 residues. The CDR3: CSARGPLSNQPQHF. CDR3 bases: TGCAGTGCTAGGGGTCCCCTTAGCAATCAGCCCCAGCATTTT.

This clonotype was counted at least ten times. This chain uses TRBV28 with TRBJ2-6; 7 positions match TRBD1. Germline V gives CDR1 MDHEN, CDR2 SYDVKM. V was pared by 6 bases and J by 0 bases, with 2 bases of the junction left unmatched. The CDR3 is 15 amino acids. The CDR3 coding sequence is TGTGCCAGCAGAGAGGGGGCCTCTGGGGCCAACGTCCTGACTTTC. Translated: CASREGASGANVLTF. Using reference TRBV28 and TRBJ2-6 for the parts outside the CDR3, the full variable domain is DVKVTQSSRYLVKRTGEKVFLECVQDMDHENMFWYRQDPGLGLRLIYFSYDVKMKEKGDIPEGYSVSREKKERFSLILESASTNQTSMYLCASREGASGANVLTFGAGSRLTVL.

In this sample, this clonotype turned up a few times. This chain connects TRBV5-1 to TRBJ2-6; maybe TRBD1 (5 bases). CDR1 is SGHRS and CDR2 is YFSETQ in the germline V gene. The CDR3 covers 16 residues. The V and J ends lost 4 bases and 1 base respectively, with 12 bases between them. The CDR3 nucleotides are TGCGCCAGCAGCCCGGTGGGGCTTTCTGGGGCCAACGTCCTGACTTTC. It codes for CASSPVGLSGANVLTF.

At least ten counts were recorded for this clonotype. This chain links TRBV7-2 with TRBJ2-3; 8 bases are shared with TRBD1. The CDR3 has 15 residues. Germline-derived CDR1 and CDR2 are SGHTA and FQGNSA. The V gene end was trimmed by 4 bases and the J gene end by 0 bases; junction bases not matched to a gene: 3. CDR3 nucleotide sequence: TGTGCCAGCAGCTCCCGGACAGGGAGCACAGATACGCAGTATTTT. Encoded protein: CASSSRTGSTDTQYF.

To note about this clonotype: A much larger clone is a single base away; this may be a read error. This chain links TRBV20-1 with TRBJ2-3; TRBD2 matches 9 bases. The germline V gene encodes CDR1 DFQATT and CDR2 SNEGSKA (reference sequence). This CDR3 comprises 20 residues. Trimming removed 2 bases from V and 0 bases from J; junction bases left unmatched: 18. For the CDR3, the DNA is TGCAGTGCTAGATCTCTGCGGGGGGTAGCGGGGGTACTCAGCACAGATACGCAGTATTTT. Amino acid sequence: CSARSLRGVAGVLSTDTQYF.

The chain combines TRBV24-1 with TRBJ2-3; 11 bases are a match to TRBD1. CDR3 length: 15 residues. Trimming took 4 bases from V and 5 from J; bases not matched to a gene: 4. The germline V gene encodes CDR1 KGHDR and CDR2 SFDVKD. The CDR3 DNA follows: TGTGCCACCAGTGAGGACAGGGGGCAAGGAGATACGCAGTATTTT. Its translation is CATSEDRGQGDTQYF.

This chain joins TRBV28 and TRBJ1-4, with TRBD1 as a possible D gene (6 bases). The CDR3 totals 15 residues. Germline V gene sequence: CDR1 MDHEN, CDR2 SYDVKM. Trimming removed 6 bases from V and 5 bases from J, with 16 bases in between. The DNA for the CDR3 is TGTGCCAGCAGCCCGCTCGGACAGAGGAATGAAAAACTGTTTTTT. As protein: CASSPLGQRNEKLFF.